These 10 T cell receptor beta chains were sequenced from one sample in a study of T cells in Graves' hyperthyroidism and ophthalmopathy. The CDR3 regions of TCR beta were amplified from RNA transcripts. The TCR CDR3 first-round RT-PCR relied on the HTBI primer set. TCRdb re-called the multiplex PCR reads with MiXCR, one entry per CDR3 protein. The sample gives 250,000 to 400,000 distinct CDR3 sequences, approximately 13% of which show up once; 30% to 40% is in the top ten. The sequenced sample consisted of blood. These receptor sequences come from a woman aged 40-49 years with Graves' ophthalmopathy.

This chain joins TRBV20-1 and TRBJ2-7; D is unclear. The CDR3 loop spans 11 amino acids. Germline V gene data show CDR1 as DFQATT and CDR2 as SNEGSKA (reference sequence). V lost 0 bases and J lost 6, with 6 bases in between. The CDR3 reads CSARDRVEQYF. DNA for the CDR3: TGCAGTGCTAGAGATAGAGTCGAGCAGTACTTC.

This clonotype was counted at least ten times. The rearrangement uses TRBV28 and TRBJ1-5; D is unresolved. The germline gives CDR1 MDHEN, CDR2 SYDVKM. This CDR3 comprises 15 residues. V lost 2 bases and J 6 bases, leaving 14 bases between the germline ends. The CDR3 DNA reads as TGTGCCAGCAGTTTACACCGGGTCAACTCTCAGCCCCAGCATTTT. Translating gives CASSLHRVNSQPQHF.

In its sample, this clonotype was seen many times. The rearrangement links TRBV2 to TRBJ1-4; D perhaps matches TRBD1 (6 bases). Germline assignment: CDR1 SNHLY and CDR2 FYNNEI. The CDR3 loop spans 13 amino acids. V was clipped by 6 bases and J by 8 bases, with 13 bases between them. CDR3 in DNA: TGTGCCAGCAGCAGGGGTTTTGGAGAAAAACTGTTTTTT. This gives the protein CASSRGFGEKLFF.

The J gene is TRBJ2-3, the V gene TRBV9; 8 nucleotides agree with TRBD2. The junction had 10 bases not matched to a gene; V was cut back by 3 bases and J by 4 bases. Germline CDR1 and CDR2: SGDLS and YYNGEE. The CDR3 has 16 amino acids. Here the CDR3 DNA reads TGTGCCAGCAGCGCGCCGGTTAGCGGGACTGCAGATACGCAGTATTTT. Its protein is CASSAPVSGTADTQYF.

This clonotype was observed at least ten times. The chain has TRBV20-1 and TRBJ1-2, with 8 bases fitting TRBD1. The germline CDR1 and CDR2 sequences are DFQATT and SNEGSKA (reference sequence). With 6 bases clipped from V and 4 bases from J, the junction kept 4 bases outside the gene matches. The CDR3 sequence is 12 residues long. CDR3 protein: CSAGQGGYGYTF. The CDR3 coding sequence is TGCAGTGCAGGACAGGGTGGCTATGGCTACACCTTC.

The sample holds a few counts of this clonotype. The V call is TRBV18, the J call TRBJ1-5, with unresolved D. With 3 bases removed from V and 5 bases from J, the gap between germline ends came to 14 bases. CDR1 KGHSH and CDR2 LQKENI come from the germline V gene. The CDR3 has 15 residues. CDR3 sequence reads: CASSPLALTDQPQHF. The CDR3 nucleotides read TGTGCCAGCTCACCCCTAGCTCTTACCGATCAGCCCCAGCATTTT. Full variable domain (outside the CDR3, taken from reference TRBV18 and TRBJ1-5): NAGVMQNPRHLVRRRGQEARLRCSPMKGHSHVYWYRQLPEEGLKFMVYLQKENIIDESGMPKERFSAEFPKEGPSILRIQQVVRGDSAAYFCASSPLALTDQPQHFGDGTRLSIL.

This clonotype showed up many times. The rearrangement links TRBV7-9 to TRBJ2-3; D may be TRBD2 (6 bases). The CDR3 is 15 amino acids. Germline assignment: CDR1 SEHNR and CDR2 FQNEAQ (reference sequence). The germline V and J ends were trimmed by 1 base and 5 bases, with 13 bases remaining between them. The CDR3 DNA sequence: TGTGCCAGCAGCTTAGAAGGCGGGAAACAAGATACGCAGTATTTT. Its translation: CASSLEGGKQDTQYF.

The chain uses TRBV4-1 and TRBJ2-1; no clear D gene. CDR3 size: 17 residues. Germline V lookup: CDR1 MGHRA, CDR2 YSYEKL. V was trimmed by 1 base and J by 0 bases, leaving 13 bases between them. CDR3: CASSQGAARSSYNEQFF. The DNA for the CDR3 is TGCGCCAGCAGCCAAGGGGCAGCGCGGAGCTCCTACAATGAGCAGTTCTTC.

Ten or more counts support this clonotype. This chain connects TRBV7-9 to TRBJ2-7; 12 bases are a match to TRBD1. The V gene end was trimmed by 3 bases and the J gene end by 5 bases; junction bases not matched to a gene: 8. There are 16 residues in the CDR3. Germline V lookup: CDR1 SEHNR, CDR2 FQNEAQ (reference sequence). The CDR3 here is CASSFLPGQGANEQYF. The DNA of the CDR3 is TGTGCCAGCAGCTTTCTTCCGGGACAGGGGGCCAACGAGCAGTACTTC.

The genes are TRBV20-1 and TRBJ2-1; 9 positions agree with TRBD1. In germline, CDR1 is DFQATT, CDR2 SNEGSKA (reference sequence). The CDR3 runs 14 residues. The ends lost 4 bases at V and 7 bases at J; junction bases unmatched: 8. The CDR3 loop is CSANRGRGTNEQFF. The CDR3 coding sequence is TGCAGTGCTAACAGGGGGCGGGGTACGAATGAGCAGTTCTTC.